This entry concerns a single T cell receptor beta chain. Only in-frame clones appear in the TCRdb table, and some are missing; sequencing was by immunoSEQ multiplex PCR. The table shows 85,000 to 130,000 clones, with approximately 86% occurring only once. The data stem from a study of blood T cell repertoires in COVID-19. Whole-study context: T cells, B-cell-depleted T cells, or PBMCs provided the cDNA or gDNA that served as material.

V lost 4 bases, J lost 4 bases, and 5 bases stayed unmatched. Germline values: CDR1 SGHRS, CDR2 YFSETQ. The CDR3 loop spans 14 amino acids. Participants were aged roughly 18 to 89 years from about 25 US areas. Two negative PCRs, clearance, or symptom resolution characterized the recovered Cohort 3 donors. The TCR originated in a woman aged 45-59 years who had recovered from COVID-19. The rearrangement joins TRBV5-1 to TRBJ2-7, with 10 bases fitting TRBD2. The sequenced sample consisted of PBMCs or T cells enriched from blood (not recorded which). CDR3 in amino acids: CASSPAAGGYEQYF. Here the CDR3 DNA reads TGCGCCAGCAGCCCCGCAGCGGGAGGGTACGAGCAGTACTTC.